These 9 T cell receptor beta chains were sequenced from one sample in a study of persistence of HIV-infected CD4 T cells. Nonspecific anti-CD3/anti-CD28 bead stimulation represents the broad CD4+ T cell repertoire. CD4+ T cells upregulating both CD40 ligand and CD69 were sorted as responding cells. The immunoSEQ assay was version 4, run in survey mode. Profiled with immunoSEQ multiplex PCR; TCRdb holds only in-frame clones, not every one. The table has 37,000 or so clones, approximately 88% seen once. For these receptors, no antigen is known. The sequences come from CD4+ T cells sorted from PBMCs after roughly 17-hour stimulation, collected from a patient who received antiretroviral therapy. The receptors derive from an adult man with HIV who was CMV-seropositive.

This chain joins TRBV3-1 (or the pseudogene TRBV3-2) and TRBJ1-1; D gene unclear. The CDR3 spans 13 residues. CDR1 and CDR2 (germline): LGHDT, YNNKEL (reference sequence). The germline V and J ends were trimmed by 5 bases and 2 bases, with 9 bases remaining between them. This CDR3 reads CASSVTGNTEAFF. The CDR3, as DNA: TGTGCCAGCAGCGTCACTGGAAACACTGAAGCTTTCTTT.

This chain uses TRBV19 with TRBJ1-1; D might be TRBD1 (5 bases). V was pared by 6 bases and J by 1 base, with 9 bases between. Germline V gene lookup returns CDR1 LNHDA and CDR2 SQIVND (reference sequence). This CDR3 comprises 13 residues. Here the CDR3 reads CASRDNENTEAFF. DNA of the CDR3: TGTGCCAGTAGGGACAACGAGAACACTGAAGCTTTCTTT.

This chain connects TRBV28 to TRBJ2-7; 7 nucleotides agree with TRBD1. CDR1 and CDR2 from the germline V gene are MDHEN and SYDVKM. J lost 5 bases, V lost 3 bases, and 7 bases had no gene match. The CDR3 loop spans 14 amino acids. The DNA of the CDR3 is TGTGCCAGCAGTTTCCCGGACAGGTTTAACGAGCAGTACTTC. Translated: CASSFPDRFNEQYF.

This chain connects TRBV30 to TRBJ1-1; D not certain. The germline gives CDR1 GTSNPN, CDR2 SVGIG (reference sequence). This CDR3 is built from 12 residues. Trimming cost V 2 bases and J 1 base, with 5 bases left between them. CDR3 protein: CAWSRANTEAFF. For the CDR3, the DNA is TGTGCCTGGAGTAGGGCGAACACTGAAGCTTTCTTT. Filled out from reference TRBV30 and TRBJ1-1, the complete variable domain reads SQTIHQWPATLVQPVGSPLSLECTVEGTSNPNLYWYRQAAGRGLQLLFYSVGIGQISSEVPQNLSASRPQDRQFILSSKKLLLSDSGFYLCAWSRANTEAFFGQGTRLTVV.

The DNA for the CDR3 is TGCGCCAGCAGCTCAGACGGTGGCTCTGGAAACACCATATATTTT. Translation gives CASSSDGGSGNTIYF. The chain employs TRBV5-1 and TRBJ1-3, with D unresolved. The CDR3 runs 15 residues. V shed 3 bases and J shed 0 bases, with 10 bases lying between them. The germline V gene has CDR1 SGHRS and CDR2 YFSETQ.

This sequence joins TRBV5-6 and TRBJ2-7; D may be TRBD1 or TRBD2 (5 bases each). CDR3 length equals 17 residues. The germline V and J ends were trimmed by 4 bases and 5 bases, with 25 bases remaining between them. Looked up from germline, CDR1 is SGHDT and CDR2 is YYEEEE. The CDR3 DNA is TGTGCCAGCAGCCCCTTTTCGGGACGGAAGGACCTGCACGAGCAGTACTTC. This gives the protein CASSPFSGRKDLHEQYF.

The chain employs TRBV7-2 and TRBJ2-7; 7 bases align to TRBD2. J lost 6 bases, V lost 4 bases, and 15 bases had no gene match. The CDR3 runs 16 residues. From germline, CDR1 is SGHTA and CDR2 FQGNSA. The CDR3 region has the DNA TGTGCCAGCAGCTCATACCCTTTTACTAGCGCCACCGAGCAGTACTTC. Its protein is CASSSYPFTSATEQYF.

The chain employs TRBV27 and TRBJ1-5, with TRBD1 as a possible D gene (5 bases). This CDR3 spans 15 amino acids. In germline, CDR1 is MNHEY, CDR2 SMNVEV (reference sequence). Trimming pared 5 bases from V and 5 bases from J, leaving 16 bases between. The CDR3 spells CASSPGPRAHQPQHF. The DNA for the CDR3 is TGTGCCAGCAGTCCAGGGCCAAGGGCCCATCAGCCCCAGCATTTT.

The chain uses TRBV25-1 and TRBJ2-1; 9 bases fit TRBD2. Germline CDR1 reads MGHDK; CDR2 reads SYGVNS. The V gene end was trimmed by 3 bases and the J gene end by 8 bases; junction bases not matched to a gene: 14. The CDR3 is made up of 17 amino acids. CDR3 sequence reads: CASSDYSGSPFSDEQFF. The CDR3 nucleotides read TGTGCCAGCAGTGACTATAGCGGGAGCCCCTTTTCAGATGAGCAGTTCTTC.